The T cell receptor (beta chain) described here comes from a study of cytomegalovirus exposure and HLA in healthy donors. Trimming cost V 3 bases and J 0 bases; bases outside gene matches: 3. This CDR3 contains 16 residues. Germline assignment: CDR1 KGHSH and CDR2 LQKENI. Use of 60 Vbeta and 13 Jbeta primers characterized the PCR. Sequenced by immunoSEQ multiplex PCR; TCRdb stores in-frame clones only, minus some. The repertoire holds 150,000 to 200,000 clones, with around 84% as singletons. This receptor was identified in a male donor in good health and CMV-seropositive. The V and J genes are TRBV18 and TRBJ1-3, with 9 bases that match TRBD1. Specimen: PBMCs. This CDR3 is CASSPDRGTSGNTIYF. The CDR3 DNA follows: TGTGCCAGCTCACCTGACAGGGGGACCTCTGGAAACACCATATATTTT.